Each of the 29 T cell receptor beta chains below was sequenced from the same sample in a study of OX40 agonist ivuxolimab in advanced cancers. Assay: immunoSEQ multiplex PCR; the TCRdb copy retains only in-frame clones and omits some. The table has tens of thousands of clones, roughly nine tenths seen once; the top ten hold under 0.85%. The input for sequencing was CD4+ or CD8+ T cells sorted from blood, taken in a trial of the OX40 agonist ivuxolimab. Receptors were obtained from an adult with an advanced solid tumor such as melanoma, head and neck, liver or kidney cancer.

The chain joins TRBV7-3 to TRBJ2-1, with 13 bases matching TRBD2. J was trimmed by 9 bases and V by 4 bases; bases with no gene match: 9. Germline V gene lookup returns CDR1 SGHTA and CDR2 FQGTGA. This CDR3 is built from 16 residues. CDR3 coding DNA: TGTGCCAGCAGCTCCGGCCGACTAGCGGGGGGTGTTGAGCAGTTCTTC. Encoded protein: CASSSGRLAGGVEQFF. The full variable domain, completed using reference TRBV7-3 and TRBJ2-1, is GAGVSQTPSNKVTEKGKYVELRCDPISGHTALYWYRQSLGQGPEFLIYFQGTGAADDSGLPNDRFFAVRPEGSVSTLKIQRTERGDSAVYLCASSSGRLAGGVEQFFGPGTRLTVL.

The genes are TRBV5-1 and TRBJ2-7, with a weak D call TRBD1 (5 bases). The germline gives CDR1 SGHRS, CDR2 YFSETQ. V was shortened by 0 bases and J by 4 bases, with 11 bases between the two germline ends. CDR3 length: 14 residues. The CDR3 DNA is TGCGCCAGCAGCTTGGAGGGGCAAAGTTACGAGCAGTACTTC. Amino acids: CASSLEGQSYEQYF.

This sequence joins TRBV30 and TRBJ1-1; no firm D call. The germline V and J ends were trimmed by 2 bases and 0 bases, with 16 bases remaining between them. Germline CDR1 reads GTSNPN; CDR2 reads SVGIG (reference sequence). The CDR3 covers 16 residues. Written as DNA, the CDR3 is TGTGCCTGGAGTTCCCCATGGGTGAGGGTGAACACTGAAGCTTTCTTT. It translates to CAWSSPWVRVNTEAFF.

J is TRBJ1-2 and V is TRBV19; 9 positions match TRBD1. Unmatched junction bases numbered 6, after V lost 10 bases and J lost 6 bases. This CDR3 has 12 amino acids. Germline V gives CDR1 LNHDA, CDR2 SQIVND (reference sequence). Here the CDR3 reads CATETGGDGYTF. For the CDR3, the DNA is TGTGCCACCGAGACAGGGGGAGATGGCTACACCTTC.

The J gene is TRBJ1-5, the V gene TRBV6-1; D not certain. The CDR3 spans 18 residues. Trimming took 0 bases from V and 5 from J, leaving 20 bases between them. The germline V gene has CDR1 MNHNS and CDR2 SASEGT. This CDR3 reads CASSEASKGYRRYQPQHF. The CDR3 coding sequence is TGTGCCAGCAGTGAAGCGTCGAAGGGCTACCGCAGATATCAGCCCCAGCATTTT.

The V and J genes are TRBV7-9 and TRBJ2-2; no clear D gene. V lost 3 bases, J lost 3 bases, and 8 bases lay in between. This CDR3 has 14 residues. Germline loops: CDR1 SEHNR, CDR2 FQNEAQ (reference sequence). The CDR3 coding sequence is TGTGCCAGCAGCTTGGGAAGGGACACCGGGGAGCTGTTTTTT. As protein: CASSLGRDTGELFF.

The V call is TRBV11-1, the J call TRBJ1-6, with D perhaps matching TRBD1 (6 bases). V was shortened by 5 bases and J by 7 bases, with 15 bases between the two germline ends. This CDR3 has 15 amino acids. CDR1 is SGHAT and CDR2 is FQDESV in the germline V gene (reference sequence). CDR3 sequence reads: CASSHAGGGNSPLHF. The CDR3 DNA sequence: TGTGCCAGCAGCCATGCCGGAGGGGGAAATTCACCCCTCCACTTT.

This clone was seen a single time. This rearrangement joins TRBV6-5 to TRBJ2-2; TRBD1 matches 8 bases. CDR1 is MNHEY and CDR2 is SVGAGI in the germline V gene. Trimming cost V 1 base and J 6 bases; bases outside gene matches: 7. The CDR3 extends over 16 amino acids. CDR3: CASSYWTGPRSGELFF. The CDR3 DNA follows: TGTGCCAGCAGTTACTGGACAGGGCCCCGGTCCGGGGAGCTGTTTTTT.

The gene calls are TRBV18 and TRBJ1-4; perhaps TRBD1 as D (5 bases). The CDR3 covers 14 residues. V was clipped by 3 bases and J by 8 bases, with 13 bases between them. In germline, CDR1 is KGHSH, CDR2 LQKENI. As DNA, the CDR3 is TGTGCCAGCTCACCCGACAGCGTGGGGGAAAAACTGTTTTTT. Translated, it gives CASSPDSVGEKLFF.

The chain joins TRBV5-1 to TRBJ2-7; TRBD1 agrees at 9 bases. This CDR3 comprises 14 residues. The germline gives CDR1 SGHRS, CDR2 YFSETQ. The trim removed 3 bases at V and 6 bases at J, leaving 7 bases unmatched. In DNA, the CDR3 is TGCGCCAGCAGCTCGACAGGGGGGGTCGTCGAGCAGTACTTC. Its translation: CASSSTGGVVEQYF.

The chain uses TRBV5-1 and TRBJ1-2; 8 nucleotides align to TRBD1. Germline-derived CDR1 and CDR2 are SGHRS and YFSETQ. The V gene end was trimmed by 6 bases and the J gene end by 2 bases; junction bases not matched to a gene: 9. The CDR3 extends over 15 amino acids. CDR3 DNA: TGCGCCAGCACCTTCGGACAGGGAGCCAACTATGGCTACACCTTC. Protein sequence: CASTFGQGANYGYTF.

A remark on this clone: The junction does not match germline at one end; this may be a read error. DNA of the CDR3: TGTGCCAGCAGTGAAGCGGGGGACAGGGTTACCGACTTC. This encodes CASSEAGDRVTDF. This rearrangement joins TRBV6-1 to TRBJ2-4; 9 positions agree with TRBD1. The CDR3 loop spans 13 amino acids. Looked up from germline, CDR1 is MNHNS and CDR2 is SASEGT.

The CDR3 DNA sequence: TGTGCCAGCAGTTTATGGACTAGCGTGCACAATGAGCAGTTCTTC. Protein: CASSLWTSVHNEQFF. This sequence joins TRBV28 and TRBJ2-1; TRBD2 aligns across 8 bases. J gave up 5 bases and V 0 bases, and 3 bases lay outside the gene matches. The CDR3 runs 15 residues. Germline V lookup: CDR1 MDHEN, CDR2 SYDVKM.

This clone was counted a few times. V and J are TRBV7-9 and TRBJ1-3; tentatively, D is TRBD1 (5 bases). Trimming took 5 bases from V and 2 from J, leaving 13 bases between them. CDR3 size: 15 residues. Looked up from germline, CDR1 is SEHNR and CDR2 is FQNEAQ (reference sequence). The CDR3 loop is CASSSTGWAGNTIYF. The DNA of the CDR3 is TGTGCCAGCAGCAGTACAGGTTGGGCTGGAAACACCATATATTTT.

This rearrangement joins TRBV2 to TRBJ2-4; the D is unclear. Trimming left V 6 bases short and J 8 bases short, with 14 bases between. The germline V gene has CDR1 SNHLY and CDR2 FYNNEI. This CDR3 is built from 13 residues. The CDR3 DNA reads as TGTGCCAGCAGCCAAAGGAGCCGGGACATTCAGTACTTC. The encoded protein is CASSQRSRDIQYF.

This clone was picked up one time. The rearrangement joins TRBV18 to TRBJ2-7; 13 positions agree with TRBD2. CDR1 is KGHSH, CDR2 LQKENI, per germline. The CDR3 length is 18 residues. The V segment lost 3 bases and the J segment 5 bases; nucleotides outside the gene matches: 13. This CDR3 reads CASSPKPLTSGGAHEQYF. The CDR3 DNA follows: TGTGCCAGCTCACCTAAACCACTTACTAGCGGGGGGGCCCACGAGCAGTACTTC. Looking up the rest from reference TRBV18 and TRBJ2-7 gives the full variable domain: NAGVMQNPRHLVRRRGQEARLRCSPMKGHSHVYWYRQLPEEGLKFMVYLQKENIIDESGMPKERFSAEFPKEGPSILRIQQVVRGDSAAYFCASSPKPLTSGGAHEQYFGPGTRLTVT.

The chain joins TRBV6-4 to TRBJ1-1; D unclear. CDR1 is MRHNA and CDR2 is SNTAGT in the germline V gene. CDR3 length: 13 amino acids. V dropped 8 bases and J dropped 2 bases, with 12 bases sitting between them. CDR3: CASRSQGNTEAFF. CDR3 nucleotide sequence: TGTGCCAGCCGGAGTCAAGGCAACACTGAAGCTTTCTTT.

The chain links TRBV7-2 to TRBJ2-4, with TRBD1 as a possible D gene (6 bases). This CDR3 has 14 amino acids. V was trimmed by 1 base and J by 7 bases, leaving 11 bases between them. The germline gives CDR1 SGHTA, CDR2 FQGNSA. CDR3 in amino acids: CASSLDPGENIQYF. The DNA for the CDR3 is TGTGCCAGCAGCTTAGATCCAGGGGAGAACATTCAGTACTTC.

J is TRBJ2-7 and V is TRBV7-3; tentatively, D is TRBD1 (5 bases). The CDR3 is 17 amino acids. Trimming cost V 2 bases and J 0 bases, with 17 bases left between them. Germline V lookup: CDR1 SGHTA, CDR2 FQGTGA. This CDR3 reads CASSLLLQQETSYEQYF. The CDR3, as DNA: TGTGCCAGCAGCTTATTGCTTCAACAGGAGACCTCCTACGAGCAGTACTTC.

V usage is TRBV7-8 and J usage is TRBJ1-6; no firm D call. Trimming removed 1 base at V and 6 bases at J, with 10 bases between. The V gene's germline CDR1 is SGHVS and CDR2 FQNEAQ. CDR3 length: 15 amino acids. CDR3 amino acids: CASSLGLIINSPLHF. The CDR3 DNA sequence: TGTGCCAGCAGCTTAGGTCTGATAATTAATTCACCCCTCCACTTT.

The chain couples TRBV25-1 to TRBJ2-1; D perhaps matches TRBD2 (6 bases). The CDR3 is 15 amino acids. CDR1 is MGHDK and CDR2 is SYGVNS in the germline V gene. V was trimmed by 6 bases and J by 4 bases, leaving 16 bases between them. The chain's CDR3 is CASRGTGEGYNEQFF. CDR3 in DNA: TGTGCCAGCAGAGGGACGGGAGAGGGGTACAATGAGCAGTTCTTC. The full variable domain, with the rest looked up from reference TRBV25-1 and TRBJ2-1, is EADIYQTPRYLVIGTGKKITLECSQTMGHDKMYWYQQDPGMELHLIHYSYGVNSTEKGDLSSESTVSRIRTEHFPLTLESARPSHTSQYLCASRGTGEGYNEQFFGPGTRLTVL.

The J gene is TRBJ1-5, the V gene TRBV7-2, with D uncertain. The CDR3 contains 15 residues. V gave up 1 base and J gave up 2 bases, with 9 bases separating them. The germline CDR1 and CDR2 sequences are SGHTA and FQGNSA. CDR3 nucleotides: TGTGCCAGCAGCTTAGATCGGAGGGGCAATCAGCCCCAGCATTTT. The encoded protein is CASSLDRRGNQPQHF. The complete variable domain, with remaining parts taken from reference TRBV7-2 and TRBJ1-5, reads GAGVSQSPSNKVTEKGKDVELRCDPISGHTALYWYRQSLGQGLEFLIYFQGNSAPDKSGLPSDRFSAERTGGSVSTLTIQRTQQEDSAVYLCASSLDRRGNQPQHFGDGTRLSIL.

The chain has TRBV5-5 and TRBJ1-1; 7 nucleotides line up with TRBD1. Trimming removed 1 base from V and 3 bases from J; junction bases left unmatched: 0. CDR1 SGHKS and CDR2 YYEKEE come from the germline V gene (reference sequence). CDR3 length equals 13 residues. The CDR3 region has the DNA TGTGCCAGCAGCTTGCAGGGGGACACTGAAGCTTTCTTT. It encodes CASSLQGDTEAFF.

This rearrangement joins TRBV7-3 to TRBJ2-6; D might be TRBD1 (5 bases). The CDR3 spans 15 residues. V gave up 2 bases and J gave up 3 bases, with 8 bases separating them. Looked up from germline, CDR1 is SGHTA and CDR2 is FQGTGA. The CDR3 is CASSLQGGGANVLTF. The CDR3 DNA reads TGTGCCAGCAGCTTACAGGGTGGTGGGGCCAACGTCCTGACTTTC.

This clone was seen more than once but under ten times. The rearrangement uses TRBV28 and TRBJ1-5; maybe TRBD1 (6 bases). The length of the CDR3 is 15 residues. V gave up 5 bases and J gave up 5 bases, with 16 bases separating them. Germline CDR1 and CDR2: MDHEN and SYDVKM. In DNA, the CDR3 is TGTGCCAGCAGTACCACACGGACAGATTATCAGCCCCAGCATTTT. This translates into CASSTTRTDYQPQHF.

This chain connects TRBV5-8 to TRBJ1-2; 7 bases match TRBD1. V dropped 4 bases and J dropped 5; count of bases not matched to a gene: 11. Germline lookup yields CDR1 SGHTS and CDR2 YDEGEE. The CDR3 extends over 15 amino acids. This chain's CDR3 is CASSPGTVSEYGYTF. In DNA form, the CDR3 reads TGTGCCAGCAGCCCCGGGACAGTGTCGGAGTATGGCTACACCTTC.

This chain connects TRBV27 to TRBJ1-2; no clear D gene. V was clipped by 5 bases and J by 3 bases, with 16 bases between them. The germline V gene encodes CDR1 MNHEY and CDR2 SMNVEV (reference sequence). The CDR3 is made up of 15 amino acids. The DNA for the CDR3 is TGTGCCAGCAGTCGAACAATGGAGGGCGACTATGGCTACACCTTC. It translates to CASSRTMEGDYGYTF.

DNA for the CDR3: TGTGCCAGCACGGACACTCAAGAGACCCAGTACTTC. The encoded protein is CASTDTQETQYF. This chain uses TRBV6-5 with TRBJ2-5, with D perhaps matching TRBD1 (5 bases). Germline CDR1 is MNHEY and CDR2 is SVGAGI. Trimming stripped 7 bases from V and 2 bases from J, with 8 bases between. The CDR3 spans 12 residues.

The gene calls are TRBV7-8 and TRBJ1-4; TRBD1 is a possible D gene (5 bases). This CDR3 comprises 14 residues. Germline values: CDR1 SGHVS, CDR2 FQNEAQ. With 5 bases removed from V and 5 bases from J, the gap between germline ends came to 12 bases. The CDR3 spells CASSPRVQNEKLFF. CDR3 in DNA: TGTGCCAGCAGCCCCAGGGTCCAAAATGAAAAACTGTTTTTT.